This TCR beta chain was observed in a study of T cell responses to AZD1222 COVID-19 vaccine. J lost 0 bases, V lost 5 bases, and 3 bases had no gene match. The length of the CDR3 is 14 residues. The V gene's germline CDR1 is SEHNR and CDR2 FQNEAQ (reference sequence). Note on this clone: The antigen is undetermined.

Second doses at about 4 or about 12 weeks were pooled. TCRdb's table, derived via immunoSEQ multiplex PCR, lists solely in-frame clones and lacks some. The data contain 180,000 or so clones, 85% to 95% of them singletons. Study-level points and caveats: Targets within unmutated variant regions were reportedly found for nearly half of spike-specific TCRs.

The clonotype was recovered from an adult who received the AZD1222 COVID-19 vaccine. J is TRBJ1-1 and V is TRBV7-9, with TRBD1 identical over 7 bases. This material consisted of peripheral blood, taken 28 days after the second AZD1222 dose. CDR3 protein: CASSEGTVNTEAFF. In DNA, the CDR3 is TGTGCCAGCAGCGAAGGGACAGTGAACACTGAAGCTTTCTTT. Full variable domain (rest looked up from reference TRBV7-9 and TRBJ1-1): DTGVSQNPRHKITKRGQNVTFRCDPISEHNRLYWYRQTLGQGPEFLTYFQNEAQLEKSRLLSDRFSAERPKGSFSTLEIQRTEQGDSAMYLCASSEGTVNTEAFFGQGTRLTVV.